These 18 T cell receptor beta chains originate from one sample sequenced in a study of neurological immune-mediated disorders. Time point given: technical triplicate 3. TCRdb analysed the 5' RACE reads with MiXCR anew, one entry per CDR3 protein. Of some 30,000 distinct CDR3 sequences in the sample, 16% were seen once. Sequencing was performed on CD4+ T cells from blood. These receptors all come from a female donor with HTLV-1-associated myelopathy (HAM/TSP).

This clonotype was picked up many times. The chain employs TRBV29-1 and TRBJ2-7, with D unclear. The CDR3 is 11 amino acids. CDR1 and CDR2 (germline): SQVTM, ANQGSEA. V was pared by 3 bases and J by 4 bases, with 7 bases between. The DNA for the CDR3 is TGCAGCGTTGACAGTGGGTACGAGCAGTACTTC. Its translation is CSVDSGYEQYF.

This clonotype was detected ten times or more. This chain connects TRBV20-1 to TRBJ1-1; tentatively, D is TRBD1 (6 bases). The germline V and J ends were trimmed by 6 bases and 5 bases, with 19 bases remaining between them. From germline, CDR1 is DFQATT and CDR2 SNEGSKA (reference sequence). This CDR3 has 14 residues. The CDR3 region is CSAPRGAERTEAFF. CDR3 DNA sequence: TGCAGTGCGCCCCGGGGGGCGGAAAGAACTGAAGCTTTCTTT.

This clonotype was seen at least ten times. V and J are TRBV9 and TRBJ2-1, with 11 bases lining up with TRBD2. V dropped 3 bases and J dropped 10; count of bases not matched to a gene: 9. The length of the CDR3 is 15 residues. Looked up from germline, CDR1 is SGDLS and CDR2 is YYNGEE. This CDR3 reads CASSATSGGSGEQFF. Written as DNA, the CDR3 is TGTGCCAGCAGCGCTACTAGCGGGGGTAGTGGAGAGCAGTTCTTC. The full variable domain, in which reference TRBV9 and TRBJ2-1 provide the parts outside the CDR3, is DSGVTQTPKHLITATGQRVTLRCSPRSGDLSVYWYQQSLDQGLQFLIQYYNGEERAKGNILERFSAQQFPDLHSELNLSSLELGDSALYFCASSATSGGSGEQFFGPGTRLTVL.

This clonotype was detected many times. The chain employs TRBV2 and TRBJ2-1, with a possible D match to TRBD2 (5 bases). The V gene's germline CDR1 is SNHLY and CDR2 FYNNEI. This CDR3 contains 13 residues. V lost 5 bases and J lost 7, with 12 bases in between. DNA of the CDR3: TGTGCCAGCAGTACTAGGGTTGAGAATGAGCAGTTCTTC. Protein: CASSTRVENEQFF.

The sample holds many counts of this clonotype. The V call is TRBV21-1, the J call TRBJ1-1; the D call of TRBD1 is as the table states it, not checked on the DNA. TRBV21-1 is described as a pseudogene. This CDR3 contains 16 residues. This chain's CDR3 is CASSKEPGQGSTEAFF. The CDR3 region has the DNA TGTGCCAGCAGCAAAGAGCCGGGACAGGGATCCACTGAAGCTTTCTTT.

In its sample, this clonotype was seen many times. This chain joins TRBV18 and TRBJ1-6; D might be TRBD1 (6 bases). Germline CDR1 is KGHSH and CDR2 is LQKENI. The V gene lost 1 base and the J gene lost 6 bases, with 10 bases spanning the gap. This CDR3 is built from 15 residues. CDR3 protein: CASSPQGVSNSPLHF. CDR3 DNA sequence: TGTGCCAGCTCACCACAGGGGGTATCTAATTCACCCCTCCACTTT. The full variable domain, rest sourced from reference TRBV18 and TRBJ1-6, is NAGVMQNPRHLVRRRGQEARLRCSPMKGHSHVYWYRQLPEEGLKFMVYLQKENIIDESGMPKERFSAEFPKEGPSILRIQQVVRGDSAAYFCASSPQGVSNSPLHFGNGTRLTVT.

In its sample, this clonotype was seen many times. This rearrangement joins TRBV5-1 to TRBJ2-2, with 9 bases aligning to TRBD1. Germline V CDR1 and CDR2: SGHRS, YFSETQ. With 1 base clipped from V and 7 bases from J, the junction kept 11 bases outside the gene matches. This CDR3 has 17 amino acids. The CDR3 nucleotides read TGCGCCAGCAGCTTGAGCCAGGGGACAGGGTTCATCGGGGAGCTGTTTTTT. It yields the protein CASSLSQGTGFIGELFF.

This clonotype was found many times. The junction differs from germline at one of its ends, possibly a read error. The chain uses TRBV7-2 and TRBJ1-2; D is unresolved. The germline V gene encodes CDR1 SGHTA and CDR2 FQGNSA. The CDR3 runs to 15 residues. The CDR3 bases are TGTGCCAGCAGCTTCACAGTCTTCGCTAATTATGGCTACACCTTC. Its translation is CASSFTVFANYGYTF. Full variable domain (outside the CDR3, taken from reference TRBV7-2 and TRBJ1-2): GAGVSQSPSNKVTEKGKDVELRCDPISGHTALYWYRQSLGQGLEFLIYFQGNSAPDKSGLPSDRFSAERTGGSVSTLTIQRTQQEDSAVYLCASSFTVFANYGYTFGSGTRLTVV.

This clonotype was detected many times. The chain employs TRBV20-1 and TRBJ2-1, with TRBD2 identical over 7 bases. Germline V lookup: CDR1 DFQATT, CDR2 SNEGSKA (reference sequence). The CDR3 covers 18 residues. V shed 0 bases, J shed 0 bases, and the junction held 11 bases outside the gene matches. CDR3 sequence (DNA): TGCAGTGCTAGAGATCCCAGCGGGGTCGAAAGCTCCTACAATGAGCAGTTCTTC. Translated, it gives CSARDPSGVESSYNEQFF.

The chain links TRBV20-1 to TRBJ2-5; the D call may be TRBD1 or TRBD2 (5 bases each). Germline V gene lookup returns CDR1 DFQATT and CDR2 SNEGSKA (reference sequence). The CDR3 consists of 20 residues. V was cut by 4 bases and J by 0 bases, with 30 bases left in between. The CDR3, as DNA: TGCAGTGCTAATGGGGACCTAAGGGGTCGGGGCTCACGTTACCAAGAGACCCAGTACTTC. Protein product: CSANGDLRGRGSRYQETQYF.

In regard to this clonotype: At one end, the junction sequence differs from germline, possibly due to a read error. The gene calls are TRBV5-1 and TRBJ2-2; 9 bases line up with TRBD1. Germline loops: CDR1 SGHRS, CDR2 YFSETQ. The CDR3 is 15 amino acids. CDR3 nucleotide sequence: TGTGCCAGCAGCTTGGGGACAGGGAAAGTCGGGGAGCTGTTTTTT. As protein: CASSLGTGKVGELFF.

There are many counts of this clonotype. The rearrangement joins TRBV5-1 to TRBJ2-7, with TRBD2 identical over 8 bases. The CDR3 runs to 13 residues. From germline, CDR1 is SGHRS and CDR2 YFSETQ. With V trimmed by 3 bases and J by 1 base, 0 bases remained unmatched. The CDR3 DNA is TGCGCCAGCAGCTCGGGAGGGTCCTACGAGCAGTACTTC. Amino acids: CASSSGGSYEQYF.

This clonotype appeared many times. This sequence joins TRBV5-1 and TRBJ2-7, with a possible D match to TRBD2 (5 bases). The germline V and J ends were trimmed by 5 bases and 6 bases, with 18 bases remaining between them. The CDR3 has 14 residues. Germline-derived CDR1 and CDR2 are SGHRS and YFSETQ. The CDR3 DNA reads TGCGCCAGCAGTTCGGAAGGGCCCCGGGGCGAGCAGTACTTC. It encodes CASSSEGPRGEQYF.

This clonotype was seen ten or more times. The genes are TRBV7-3 and TRBJ2-3, with 9 bases lining up with TRBD1. CDR1 and CDR2 from the germline V gene are SGHTA and FQGTGA. CDR3 length: 15 amino acids. V shed 0 bases and J 5 bases; nucleotides not matched to a gene: 3. CDR3: CASSLTMDRGDTQYF. In DNA, the CDR3 is TGTGCCAGCAGCTTAACGATGGACAGGGGAGATACGCAGTATTTT.

This chain joins TRBV7-3 and TRBJ2-3, with 9 bases matching TRBD2. This CDR3 is built from 16 residues. CDR1 and CDR2 from the germline V gene are SGHTA and FQGTGA. V lost 2 bases, J lost 0 bases, and 3 bases stayed unmatched. CDR3 bases: TGTGCCAGCAGCTTACTAGCGGGGATGAGCACAGATACGCAGTATTTT. Translated, it gives CASSLLAGMSTDTQYF.

Ten or more counts support this clonotype. V and J are TRBV7-8 and TRBJ2-7, with TRBD2 matching 7 bases. V gave up 3 bases and J gave up 3 bases; unmatched junction bases: 11. Germline V gene sequence: CDR1 SGHVS, CDR2 FQNEAQ. The CDR3 has 16 residues. The CDR3 sequence: CASSFNGGRSDYEQYF. The CDR3 coding sequence is TGTGCCAGCAGCTTTAACGGCGGGAGAAGTGACTACGAGCAGTACTTC. The full variable domain, rest sourced from reference TRBV7-8 and TRBJ2-7, is GAGVSQSPRYKVAKRGQDVALRCDPISGHVSLFWYQQALGQGPEFLTYFQNEAQLDKSGLPSDRFFAERPEGSVSTLKIQRTQQEDSAVYLCASSFNGGRSDYEQYFGPGTRLTVT.

The chain has TRBV5-1 and TRBJ2-7; TRBD1 agrees at 7 bases. This CDR3 spans 15 amino acids. Unmatched junction bases numbered 6, after V lost 0 bases and J lost 3 bases. Germline V lookup: CDR1 SGHRS, CDR2 YFSETQ. The CDR3 loop is CASSLDGTELYEQYF. For the CDR3, the DNA is TGCGCCAGCAGCTTGGATGGGACAGAACTCTACGAGCAGTACTTC.

This clonotype was detected many times. The chain couples TRBV6-6 to TRBJ1-1; unclear D gene. The CDR3 spans 13 residues. Between the trimmed V and J ends, which lost 4 bases and 4 bases, there was a span of 10 bases. Germline CDR1 reads MNHNY; CDR2 reads SVGAGI (reference sequence). The CDR3 bases are TGTGCCAGCAGTTTAGACGTCGGCACTGAAGCTTTCTTT. Residues: CASSLDVGTEAFF.